This is a list of T cell receptor beta chains from one sample in a study of early T cells in non-severe SARS-CoV-2 infection. TCRdb independently ran MiXCR on the 5' RACE reads; one entry per CDR3 protein. There are 40,000 to 50,000 distinct CDR3 sequences in the sample; 11% occur only once, and 21% lies in the top ten. Sequences were obtained from whole blood. These receptors came from an adult who was a healthcare worker with PCR-confirmed SARS-CoV-2 infection or an uninfected control (not recorded which). Both conserved end residues are part of each CDR3. A D gene is named only where the DNA matches it firmly. Where a row states a size, it is once, few, many or the class of an expanded clone; other rows omit it.

CDR3nt: TGTGCCAGCAGCCAACGGACTAGAGGGGATGAGCAGTTCTTC
CDR3aa: CASSQRTRGDEQFF
d_gene: TRBD2
abundance: many
j_gene: TRBJ2-1
v_gene: TRBV9

CDR3nt: TGCGCCAGCAGCCAAGATATATCTCCTGGAAACACCATATATTTT
CDR3aa: CASSQDISPGNTIYF
d_gene: .
abundance: .
j_gene: TRBJ1-3
v_gene: TRBV4-1

CDR3nt: TGTGCCAGCCTGACACCGTACCAAGAGACCCAGTACTTC
CDR3aa: CASLTPYQETQYF
d_gene: .
abundance: many
j_gene: TRBJ2-5
v_gene: TRBV6-2/TRBV6-3

CDR3nt: TGCAGCGTTGAAGACAGGGGGGACATTCAGTACTTC
CDR3aa: CSVEDRGDIQYF
d_gene: .
abundance: .
j_gene: TRBJ2-4
v_gene: TRBV29-1

CDR3nt: TGTGCCAGCAGTCGCAGGGGGCAGCCCCAGCATTTT
CDR3aa: CASSRRGQPQHF
d_gene: TRBD1
abundance: many
j_gene: TRBJ1-5
v_gene: TRBV7-8

CDR3nt: TGTGCCAGCAGTACTAGCGGGAGGCACGTGTTCTTC
CDR3aa: CASSTSGRHVFF
d_gene: TRBD2
abundance: .
j_gene: TRBJ2-1
v_gene: TRBV28

CDR3nt: TGTGCCAGCAGTTTAGGGGCGGGAAGCACCCAGTACTTC
CDR3aa: CASSLGAGSTQYF
d_gene: .
abundance: few
j_gene: TRBJ2-5
v_gene: TRBV28

CDR3nt: TGTGCCAGCAGCCAGCCACTGGGACTAGCGGGAGGACGAGGTACGCAGTATTTT
CDR3aa: CASSQPLGLAGGRGTQYF
d_gene: TRBD2
abundance: many
j_gene: TRBJ2-3
v_gene: TRBV7-2

CDR3nt: TGTGCCAGCAGCTCCGGGACTAGCGGGTATTACAATGAGCAGTTCTTC
CDR3aa: CASSSGTSGYYNEQFF
d_gene: TRBD2
abundance: few
j_gene: TRBJ2-1
v_gene: TRBV9

CDR3nt: TGTGCTAGTGGCGCGGGACAGGCGAACACTGAAGCTTTCTTT
CDR3aa: CASGAGQANTEAFF
d_gene: TRBD1
abundance: many
j_gene: TRBJ1-1
v_gene: TRBV12-5

CDR3nt: TGTGCCAGCACCCCCGAGGCCCGGGGGCACGATGAGCAGTTCTTC
CDR3aa: CASTPEARGHDEQFF
d_gene: .
abundance: medium-sized
j_gene: TRBJ2-1
v_gene: TRBV7-2

CDR3nt: TGTGCCAGCAGCCAGGAGAATGAGCAGTTCTTC
CDR3aa: CASSQENEQFF
d_gene: .
abundance: .
j_gene: TRBJ2-1
v_gene: TRBV14

CDR3nt: TGTGCCAGCAGCTTTTTGGCAGATTCTTATTATGGCTACACCTTC
CDR3aa: CASSFLADSYYGYTF
d_gene: .
abundance: .
j_gene: TRBJ1-2
v_gene: TRBV7-2

CDR3nt: TGTGCCAGCAGTTTACGTAGGGGACAGGGGGCAGGCAATGAGCAGTTCTTC
CDR3aa: CASSLRRGQGAGNEQFF
d_gene: TRBD1
abundance: .
j_gene: TRBJ2-1
v_gene: TRBV28

CDR3nt: TGTGCCAGCAGCCGCAATCGGGGCAATGGAGAGACCCAGTACTTC
CDR3aa: CASSRNRGNGETQYF
d_gene: .
abundance: many
j_gene: TRBJ2-5
v_gene: TRBV11-2

CDR3nt: TGTGCCAGCAGATTCGGACAGGCTCTTCAGTACTTC
CDR3aa: CASRFGQALQYF
d_gene: TRBD1
abundance: .
j_gene: TRBJ2-7
v_gene: TRBV6-2/TRBV6-3

CDR3nt: TGTGCCAGCAGCTACCGGGACCTACGTGAAGCTTTCTTT
CDR3aa: CASSYRDLREAFF
d_gene: .
abundance: few
j_gene: TRBJ1-1
v_gene: TRBV6-5

CDR3nt: TGCGCCAGCAGCCAGGCCGGTGGGGGGGCGGTCTACGAGCAGTACTTC
CDR3aa: CASSQAGGGAVYEQYF
d_gene: .
abundance: few
j_gene: TRBJ2-7
v_gene: TRBV4-3

CDR3nt: TGTGCCAGCTCACCACCTCTGGTGACAGTCATGAACACTGAAGCTTTCTTT
CDR3aa: CASSPPLVTVMNTEAFF
d_gene: .
abundance: many
j_gene: TRBJ1-1
v_gene: TRBV18

CDR3nt: TGTGCCAGCAGCGCGGGACTAAGGGAAGAGACCCAGTACTTC
CDR3aa: CASSAGLREETQYF
d_gene: TRBD2
abundance: few
j_gene: TRBJ2-5
v_gene: TRBV9

CDR3nt: TGCGCCAGCAGCACGCGGACAGGGTCACCGTCGTTCTTC
CDR3aa: CASSTRTGSPSFF
d_gene: TRBD1
abundance: few
j_gene: TRBJ2-1
v_gene: TRBV5-1

CDR3nt: TGTGCCAGCAGCTCAGAGCGGGAGACCCAGTACTTC
CDR3aa: CASSSERETQYF
d_gene: .
abundance: .
j_gene: TRBJ2-5
v_gene: TRBV28

CDR3nt: TGTGCCAGCAGCTTAGCGCTAGTCCCGGAAGACATTCAGTACTTC
CDR3aa: CASSLALVPEDIQYF
d_gene: .
abundance: .
j_gene: TRBJ2-4
v_gene: TRBV7-9

CDR3nt: TGTGCCAGCAGTTACCGCCCTTTAGGACAGCCGCAAGAGACCCAGTACTTC
CDR3aa: CASSYRPLGQPQETQYF
d_gene: .
abundance: .
j_gene: TRBJ2-5
v_gene: TRBV6-6

CDR3nt: TGTGCCAGCAGCATTCTGACAGGGTACACTGAAGCTTTCTTT
CDR3aa: CASSILTGYTEAFF
d_gene: TRBD1
abundance: .
j_gene: TRBJ1-1
v_gene: TRBV7-2

CDR3nt: TGTGCCAGTAGTGAGAACAGCCAGGGGAATCAGCCCCAGCATTTT
CDR3aa: CASSENSQGNQPQHF
d_gene: .
abundance: .
j_gene: TRBJ1-5
v_gene: TRBV19

CDR3nt: TGTGCCAGCAGTGAAGGGGGCCGGGGCAATCAGCCCCAGCATTTT
CDR3aa: CASSEGGRGNQPQHF
d_gene: .
abundance: .
j_gene: TRBJ1-5
v_gene: TRBV6-1

CDR3nt: TGTGCCAGCAGCTTCGAGAGCACAGATACGCAGTATTTT
CDR3aa: CASSFESTDTQYF
d_gene: .
abundance: medium-sized
j_gene: TRBJ2-3
v_gene: TRBV13

CDR3nt: TGTGCCAGCAGCTTAGTGAGTTCAGATACGCAGTATTTT
CDR3aa: CASSLVSSDTQYF
d_gene: .
abundance: few
j_gene: TRBJ2-3
v_gene: TRBV7-2

CDR3nt: TGTGCCAGCAGCCCCGGACAGGGGGGTGACACTGAAGCTTTCTTT
CDR3aa: CASSPGQGGDTEAFF
d_gene: TRBD1
abundance: many
j_gene: TRBJ1-1
v_gene: TRBV7-9

CDR3nt: TGTGCCAGCAGCTTGAGCCCAGGGGGCCCGAAGGTTCAGCCCCAGCATTTT
CDR3aa: CASSLSPGGPKVQPQHF
d_gene: TRBD1
abundance: many
j_gene: TRBJ1-5
v_gene: TRBV7-8

CDR3nt: TGCAGTGCTAGGTACAGCCACAACACAGGGAACACTGAAGCTTTCTTT
CDR3aa: CSARYSHNTGNTEAFF
d_gene: .
abundance: many
j_gene: TRBJ1-1
v_gene: TRBV20-1

CDR3nt: TGTGCCAGCAGCTGGCTCCCGGGACAGGGGGCTGTCGGGGAGCTGTTTTTT
CDR3aa: CASSWLPGQGAVGELFF
d_gene: TRBD1
abundance: few
j_gene: TRBJ2-2
v_gene: TRBV7-9